A selection of T cell receptor beta chains follows, all from one sample in a study of T-cell reconstitution after alpha-beta-depleted transplantation in children. TCRdb re-called the PCR reads through MiXCR, storing one row per CDR3 protein. The top ten hold roughly a third of the sample, which has more than 200,000 distinct CDR3 sequences, about 8.4% seen once. The source was PBMCs, mostly from graft donor cells, collected 360 days after TCRalphabeta/CD19-depleted stem cell transplant. The receptor set was obtained from a male patient between 2 and 9 years old who had a stem cell transplant for acute myeloid leukemia, so the T cells may come from the graft donor. The CDR3 runs from the conserved cysteine through the conserved F or W. The order of the fields is clone size, V gene, D gene, J gene, CDR3 protein, CDR3 DNA. D genes are given only for firm matches. Some rows mark clone size as missing; the rest say once, few, many or name a class of expanded clone.

abundance: .; v_gene: TRBV27; d_gene: TRBD1; j_gene: TRBJ1-1; CDR3aa: CASNPDRGSNTEAFF; CDR3nt: TGTGCCAGCAATCCGGACAGGGGCTCGAACACTGAAGCTTTCTTT
abundance: many; v_gene: TRBV24-1; d_gene: TRBD2; j_gene: TRBJ2-1; CDR3aa: CATSEPGTSGIHEQFF; CDR3nt: TGTGCCACCAGTGAGCCCGGGACTAGTGGGATCCATGAGCAGTTCTTC
abundance: .; v_gene: TRBV11-2; d_gene: .; j_gene: TRBJ2-3; CDR3aa: CASSLMTARDTQYF; CDR3nt: TGTGCCAGCAGCTTAATGACGGCGAGGGATACGCAGTATTTT
abundance: many; v_gene: TRBV13; d_gene: TRBD2; j_gene: TRBJ2-3; CDR3aa: CASSSRLAGKAGDTQYF; CDR3nt: TGTGCCAGCAGTTCCCGGTTAGCGGGAAAAGCAGGAGATACGCAGTATTTT
abundance: many; v_gene: TRBV29-1; d_gene: .; j_gene: TRBJ1-1; CDR3aa: CSAQGNTEAFF; CDR3nt: TGCAGCGCTCAGGGTAACACTGAAGCTTTCTTT
abundance: .; v_gene: TRBV5-1; d_gene: .; j_gene: TRBJ2-2; CDR3aa: CASSLVLYQRNTGELFF; CDR3nt: TGCGCCAGCAGCTTGGTTCTCTATCAGAGGAACACCGGGGAGCTGTTTTTT
abundance: few; v_gene: TRBV12-3/TRBV12-4; d_gene: TRBD1; j_gene: TRBJ2-3; CDR3aa: CASIRGPYTDTQYF; CDR3nt: TGTGCCAGCATCAGGGGGCCCTACACAGATACGCAGTATTTT
abundance: .; v_gene: TRBV2; d_gene: TRBD1; j_gene: TRBJ1-1; CDR3aa: CASSSTGILWDTEAFF; CDR3nt: TGTGCCAGCAGTTCGACAGGGATATTGTGGGACACTGAAGCTTTCTTT
abundance: .; v_gene: TRBV7-9; d_gene: TRBD2; j_gene: TRBJ2-7; CDR3aa: CASSLSGSSREQYF; CDR3nt: TGTGCCAGCAGCTTGAGCGGGAGTTCGAGGGAGCAGTACTTC
abundance: few; v_gene: TRBV5-1; d_gene: .; j_gene: TRBJ1-6; CDR3aa: CASSLDGQSSYNSPLHF; CDR3nt: TGCGCCAGCAGCTTGGATGGACAAAGCTCCTATAATTCACCCCTCCACTTT
abundance: few; v_gene: TRBV5-1; d_gene: .; j_gene: TRBJ2-7; CDR3aa: CASSSGDSYEQYF; CDR3nt: TGCGCCAGCAGCTCGGGGGACTCCTACGAGCAGTACTTC
abundance: many; v_gene: TRBV12-3/TRBV12-4; d_gene: .; j_gene: TRBJ2-2; CDR3aa: CASSRSGGTTGELFF; CDR3nt: TGTGCCAGCAGCCGCTCGGGCGGGACCACCGGGGAGCTGTTTTTT
abundance: .; v_gene: TRBV12-3/TRBV12-4; d_gene: TRBD1; j_gene: TRBJ1-5; CDR3aa: CASSQDRGNQPQHF; CDR3nt: TGTGCCAGCAGTCAGGACAGGGGGAATCAGCCCCAGCATTTT
abundance: many; v_gene: TRBV14; d_gene: .; j_gene: TRBJ2-7; CDR3aa: CASSRGPYYEQYF; CDR3nt: TGTGCCAGCAGCCGGGGGCCCTACTACGAGCAGTACTTC
abundance: many; v_gene: TRBV12-3/TRBV12-4; d_gene: .; j_gene: TRBJ2-3; CDR3aa: CASSLTDTDTQYF; CDR3nt: TGTGCCAGCAGTTTGACAGACACAGATACGCAGTATTTT
abundance: many; v_gene: TRBV6-2/TRBV6-3; d_gene: .; j_gene: TRBJ2-7; CDR3aa: CASSYLRSYEQYF; CDR3nt: TGTGCCAGCAGTTACCTACGTAGCTACGAGCAGTACTTC
abundance: many; v_gene: TRBV5-1; d_gene: TRBD1; j_gene: TRBJ2-4; CDR3aa: CASSIGQGNIQYF; CDR3nt: TGCGCCAGCAGCATAGGACAGGGAAACATTCAGTACTTC
abundance: .; v_gene: TRBV3-1; d_gene: .; j_gene: TRBJ2-3; CDR3aa: CASSQVTGGGRQYF; CDR3nt: TGTGCCAGCAGCCAAGTTACAGGGGGAGGGAGGCAGTATTTT
abundance: .; v_gene: TRBV5-1; d_gene: .; j_gene: TRBJ1-2; CDR3aa: CASSPDVLDYGYTF; CDR3nt: TGCGCCAGCAGCCCGGACGTGCTCGACTATGGCTACACCTTC
abundance: many; v_gene: TRBV6-1; d_gene: TRBD1; j_gene: TRBJ1-1; CDR3aa: CASSAQGDTEAFF; CDR3nt: TGTGCCAGCAGCGCACAGGGGGACACTGAAGCTTTCTTT
abundance: many; v_gene: TRBV12-3/TRBV12-4; d_gene: TRBD2; j_gene: TRBJ2-5; CDR3aa: CASSPRHVTSGQGKETQYF; CDR3nt: TGTGCCAGCAGTCCAAGGCACGTTACTAGCGGTCAGGGGAAAGAGACCCAGTACTTC
abundance: .; v_gene: TRBV20-1; d_gene: TRBD1; j_gene: TRBJ2-7; CDR3aa: CSARDGTGSSYEQYF; CDR3nt: TGCAGTGCTAGAGATGGGACAGGCAGCTCCTACGAGCAGTACTTC
abundance: many; v_gene: TRBV10-3; d_gene: TRBD1; j_gene: TRBJ1-5; CDR3aa: CAISEDRTTGLQGDQPQHF; CDR3nt: TGTGCCATCAGTGAGGACAGGACGACAGGACTACAGGGGGATCAGCCCCAGCATTTT
abundance: few; v_gene: TRBV12-3/TRBV12-4; d_gene: .; j_gene: TRBJ1-1; CDR3aa: CASSPTWGVSFF; CDR3nt: TGTGCCAGCAGTCCGACATGGGGCGTGTCTTTCTTT
abundance: many; v_gene: TRBV11-2; d_gene: TRBD2; j_gene: TRBJ2-3; CDR3aa: CASSPRLAGAVDTQYF; CDR3nt: TGTGCCAGCAGCCCCCGACTAGCGGGAGCTGTAGATACGCAGTATTTT
abundance: many; v_gene: TRBV20-1; d_gene: TRBD2; j_gene: TRBJ2-3; CDR3aa: CSARMSLGVAGFTDTQYF; CDR3nt: TGCAGTGCTAGGATGTCTCTAGGAGTAGCGGGATTCACAGATACGCAGTATTTT
abundance: many; v_gene: TRBV29-1; d_gene: .; j_gene: TRBJ1-1; CDR3aa: CSVDLMGKNTEAFF; CDR3nt: TGCAGCGTTGATCTAATGGGGAAGAACACTGAAGCTTTCTTT
abundance: few; v_gene: TRBV20-1; d_gene: .; j_gene: TRBJ2-4; CDR3aa: CSACRFRDGIQYF; CDR3nt: TGCAGTGCCTGCAGGTTCAGGGATGGCATTCAGTACTTC
abundance: .; v_gene: TRBV5-1; d_gene: .; j_gene: TRBJ1-1; CDR3aa: CASSLQQSTVTEAFF; CDR3nt: TGCGCCAGCAGCTTGCAACAGTCAACGGTCACTGAAGCTTTCTTT
abundance: .; v_gene: TRBV2; d_gene: .; j_gene: TRBJ2-3; CDR3aa: CASSEGTASTDTQYF; CDR3nt: TGTGCCAGCAGTGAGGGAACCGCTAGCACAGATACGCAGTATTTT
abundance: few; v_gene: TRBV25-1; d_gene: .; j_gene: TRBJ2-3; CDR3aa: CASSESGGSHTSTDTQYF; CDR3nt: TGTGCCAGCAGTGAATCTGGCGGCTCACATACTAGCACAGATACGCAGTATTTT
abundance: .; v_gene: TRBV12-3/TRBV12-4; d_gene: TRBD2; j_gene: TRBJ2-3; CDR3aa: CASSFRSGTSTDTQYF; CDR3nt: TGTGCCAGCAGTTTCCGAAGCGGGACTAGCACAGATACGCAGTATTTT
abundance: .; v_gene: TRBV5-1; d_gene: .; j_gene: TRBJ2-3; CDR3aa: CASSLGSFHQANTDTQYF; CDR3nt: TGCGCCAGCAGCTTGGGTTCATTTCATCAAGCGAACACAGATACGCAGTATTTT
abundance: many; v_gene: TRBV4-1; d_gene: .; j_gene: TRBJ2-6; CDR3aa: CASSPVGPKNGVLTF; CDR3nt: TGCGCCAGCAGCCCAGTGGGCCCGAAAAATGGCGTCCTGACTTTC
abundance: many; v_gene: TRBV6-6; d_gene: .; j_gene: TRBJ2-2; CDR3aa: CASTQWGTGELFF; CDR3nt: TGTGCCAGCACCCAATGGGGCACCGGGGAGCTGTTTTTT
abundance: .; v_gene: TRBV7-3; d_gene: .; j_gene: TRBJ2-7; CDR3aa: CASSRDFSYEQYF; CDR3nt: TGTGCCAGCAGCCGGGATTTCTCCTACGAGCAGTACTTC
abundance: .; v_gene: TRBV5-1; d_gene: TRBD1; j_gene: TRBJ2-7; CDR3aa: CASSNGQAVNVFF; CDR3nt: TGCGCCAGCAGCAACGGACAGGCCGTCAATGTGTTCTTC
abundance: .; v_gene: TRBV11-1; d_gene: .; j_gene: TRBJ2-7; CDR3aa: CASSQVGSSYEQYF; CDR3nt: TGTGCCAGCAGCCAGGTGGGGAGCTCCTACGAGCAGTACTTC
abundance: .; v_gene: TRBV12-3/TRBV12-4; d_gene: .; j_gene: TRBJ2-1; CDR3aa: CASKPESGGEQFF; CDR3nt: TGTGCCAGCAAACCCGAGAGCGGTGGGGAGCAGTTCTTC
abundance: many; v_gene: TRBV5-1; d_gene: .; j_gene: TRBJ2-7; CDR3aa: CASSLGSGSYEQYF; CDR3nt: TGCGCCAGCAGCTTGGGTAGCGGATCCTACGAGCAGTACTTC
abundance: .; v_gene: TRBV6-1; d_gene: TRBD1; j_gene: TRBJ1-2; CDR3aa: CASIRTGGADYGYTF; CDR3nt: TGTGCCAGCATCCGGACAGGGGGCGCGGACTATGGCTACACCTTC
abundance: many; v_gene: TRBV2; d_gene: TRBD2; j_gene: TRBJ2-1; CDR3aa: CASSRDYYNEQFF; CDR3nt: TGTGCCAGCAGTCGGGACTACTACAATGAGCAGTTCTTC
abundance: few; v_gene: TRBV12-3/TRBV12-4; d_gene: .; j_gene: TRBJ1-5; CDR3aa: CASRFGVYSNQPQHF; CDR3nt: TGTGCCAGCAGGTTTGGGGTTTATAGCAATCAGCCCCAGCATTTT
abundance: many; v_gene: TRBV15; d_gene: .; j_gene: TRBJ2-7; CDR3aa: CATSRDAASIHALDEQYF; CDR3nt: TGTGCCACCAGCAGAGATGCGGCTAGCATACATGCTCTCGACGAGCAGTACTTC
abundance: few; v_gene: TRBV5-1; d_gene: TRBD1; j_gene: TRBJ1-5; CDR3aa: CASRPTGNSNQPQHF; CDR3nt: TGCGCCAGCAGACCGACAGGGAATAGCAATCAGCCCCAGCATTTT
abundance: few; v_gene: TRBV20-1; d_gene: TRBD2; j_gene: TRBJ2-3; CDR3aa: CSARDQASGAGDTQYF; CDR3nt: TGCAGTGCTAGAGATCAGGCTAGCGGGGCAGGAGATACGCAGTATTTT
abundance: .; v_gene: TRBV20-1; d_gene: .; j_gene: TRBJ1-1; CDR3aa: CSARRRGEWELITGAFF; CDR3nt: TGCAGTGCTAGAAGGCGAGGGGAATGGGAACTGATAACTGGGGCTTTCTTT
abundance: .; v_gene: TRBV4-1; d_gene: .; j_gene: TRBJ2-7; CDR3aa: CASSQDPQGNYEQYF; CDR3nt: TGCGCCAGCAGCCAAGATCCCCAGGGCAACTACGAGCAGTACTTC
abundance: .; v_gene: TRBV5-1; d_gene: TRBD2; j_gene: TRBJ2-7; CDR3aa: CASTLGAAGHSYEQYF; CDR3nt: TGCGCCAGCACCCTTGGAGCAGCGGGGCACTCCTACGAGCAGTACTTC
abundance: few; v_gene: TRBV18; d_gene: .; j_gene: TRBJ2-7; CDR3aa: CASSPPASGSYEQYF; CDR3nt: TGTGCCAGCTCACCACCGGCAAGCGGCTCCTACGAGCAGTACTTC
abundance: few; v_gene: TRBV20-1; d_gene: .; j_gene: TRBJ2-7; CDR3aa: CSARDPGHYEQYF; CDR3nt: TGCAGTGCTAGAGATCCAGGGCACTACGAGCAGTACTTC
abundance: many; v_gene: TRBV11-2; d_gene: .; j_gene: TRBJ1-5; CDR3aa: CASSLRVMGPQHF; CDR3nt: TGTGCCAGCAGCTTAAGGGTGATGGGGCCCCAGCATTTT
abundance: .; v_gene: TRBV15; d_gene: .; j_gene: TRBJ2-5; CDR3aa: CATSTTRGQETQYF; CDR3nt: TGTGCCACCAGCACTACCCGCGGCCAAGAGACCCAGTACTTC
abundance: many; v_gene: TRBV20-1; d_gene: .; j_gene: TRBJ1-5; CDR3aa: CSAPSWGPNQPQHF; CDR3nt: TGCAGTGCCCCCTCTTGGGGTCCCAATCAGCCCCAGCATTTT
abundance: many; v_gene: TRBV2; d_gene: .; j_gene: TRBJ2-5; CDR3aa: CASSEEETQYF; CDR3nt: TGTGCCAGCAGTGAAGAGGAGACCCAGTACTTC
abundance: .; v_gene: TRBV12-3/TRBV12-4; d_gene: TRBD2; j_gene: TRBJ2-1; CDR3aa: CASSLGPAGVYEQFF; CDR3nt: TGTGCCAGCAGTTTAGGGCCAGCGGGAGTGTATGAGCAGTTCTTC